The source of this TCR beta chain is a study of blood T cell repertoires in COVID-19. Original processing notes: The authors estimated nucleated cell counts from reference gene primer amplification. Clones were read by immunoSEQ multiplex PCR, and TCRdb kept only the in-frame ones, dropping some. D and trimming come from the DNA, and the V and J calls and clone size come from that table. The sample has 80,000 or so clones; 75% to 85% are singletons. V lost 5 bases to trimming and J lost 0 bases, with 10 bases between them. The CDR3 has 14 residues. Germline V lookup: CDR1 SNHLY, CDR2 FYNNEI. This clonotype was obtained from a woman in her 70s with acute or convalescent COVID-19. What was sequenced was peripheral blood. This chain links TRBV2 with TRBJ1-1; no definite D call. The CDR3 loop is CASSPRQMNTEAFF. CDR3 nucleotides: TGTGCCAGCAGTCCCAGACAAATGAACACTGAAGCTTTCTTT.